Shown below are 22 T cell receptor beta chains from a single sample sequenced in a study of a mutant IDH1 vaccine in newly diagnosed glioma (dated by TCRdb to the early 2020s). What the time point label conveys for this sample: week 47, end of study. Each vaccine dose, consisting of 300 ug of a 20-mer mutant IDH1 peptide in Montanide, was administered subcutaneously with topical imiquimod. No antigens are known for them. The receptor library was made with the immunoSEQ multiplex PCR assay. The clones in this table, taken by TCRdb from immuneACCESS, are in-frame only. Not every clone is retained; where verified, under half of the shortfall comes from an unresolved V gene, and the cause of the rest is unknown. The sample table records roughly 32,000 clones; roughly 90% of these occur just once. Approximately 2% of the sample is taken by the ten largest. This specimen was PBMCs, taken from a glioma patient whose treatment included an IDH1 peptide vaccine. The receptors here all came from a man in his forties with glioma.

The chain couples TRBV30 to TRBJ2-5; 11 bases fit TRBD1. Looked up from germline, CDR1 is GTSNPN and CDR2 is SVGIG (reference sequence). The CDR3 spans 14 residues. J lost 4 bases, V lost 5 bases, and 6 bases had no gene match. In DNA form, the CDR3 reads TGTGCCTGGGGGCGGGGACAGGGGGGAGAGACCCAGTACTTC. It encodes CAWGRGQGGETQYF.

The CDR3 coding sequence is TGCGCCAGCAGCTTGGGGACGTCTTCGGACAGGAGAGAAGAGACCCAGTACTTC. Translated, it gives CASSLGTSSDRREETQYF. The chain links TRBV5-1 to TRBJ2-5, with TRBD1 matching 7 bases. The CDR3 sequence is 18 residues long. Germline V gene lookup returns CDR1 SGHRS and CDR2 YFSETQ. Trimming at V came to 0 bases and at J to 3 bases, leaving 14 bases not matched to a gene.

The chain carries TRBV30 and TRBJ2-7; D is perhaps TRBD1 or TRBD2 (6 bases each). The V end was cut by 2 bases, the J end by 4 bases, with 12 bases between. This CDR3 is built from 13 residues. Germline V gene data show CDR1 as GTSNPN and CDR2 as SVGIG (reference sequence). The CDR3 spells CAWSPGGFYEQYV. Written as DNA, the CDR3 is TGTGCCTGGAGTCCCGGGGGCTTTTACGAGCAGTACGTC.

The chain links TRBV4-2 to TRBJ2-6; D may be TRBD2 (6 bases). This CDR3 spans 16 amino acids. V shed 1 base and J shed 3 bases, with 10 bases lying between them. Germline V gene data show CDR1 as LGHNA and CDR2 as YNFKEQ. CDR3 coding DNA: TGTGCCAGCAGCCAAGGTGGAGGGGATGGGGCCAACGTCCTGACTTTC. This gives the protein CASSQGGGDGANVLTF.

This clone came up once. The chain joins TRBV29-1 to TRBJ1-1; 11 positions match TRBD1. The CDR3 extends over 14 amino acids. Germline-derived CDR1 and CDR2 are SQVTM and ANQGSEA. The trim removed 6 bases at V and 1 base at J, leaving 4 bases unmatched. The CDR3 DNA follows: TGCAGCGTAGAGGACAGGGGGCCGAACACTGAAGCTTTCTTT. It codes for CSVEDRGPNTEAFF.

This clone appeared once. The V and J genes are TRBV19 and TRBJ2-3; D perhaps matches TRBD2 (6 bases). With 9 bases removed from V and 2 bases from J, the gap between germline ends came to 15 bases. The CDR3 is 14 amino acids. Germline loops: CDR1 LNHDA, CDR2 SQIVND (reference sequence). CDR3 region: CASTPSGSTDTQYF. The CDR3 coding sequence is TGTGCCAGCACCCCAAGCGGGTCCACAGATACGCAGTATTTT.

The rearrangement joins TRBV7-2 to TRBJ2-1; 9 positions agree with TRBD2. J gave up 0 bases and V 4 bases, and 4 bases lay outside the gene matches. Germline V gene lookup returns CDR1 SGHTA and CDR2 FQGNSA. The CDR3 covers 16 residues. CDR3 protein: CASSSKAGGSYNEQFF. The DNA of the CDR3 is TGTGCCAGCAGCTCTAAAGCGGGGGGCTCCTACAATGAGCAGTTCTTC.

The CDR3 is CASSPGGRETQYF. DNA of the CDR3: TGTGCCAGCAGCCCGGGGGGGCGGGAGACCCAGTACTTC. The chain recombines TRBV7-2 with TRBJ2-5; 8 bases are a match to TRBD2. CDR1 SGHTA and CDR2 FQGNSA come from the germline V gene. CDR3 length: 13 residues. V lost 5 bases to trimming and J lost 5 bases; unmatched junction nucleotides: 4.

The chain carries TRBV19 and TRBJ1-1; D is ambiguous. Germline CDR1 is LNHDA and CDR2 is SQIVND (reference sequence). This CDR3 has 15 residues. Trimming cost V 3 bases and J 1 base, with 12 bases left between them. The CDR3 DNA is TGTGCCAGTAGTATTGGGGAAGGAGAGAACACTGAAGCTTTCTTT. It yields the protein CASSIGEGENTEAFF.

The V call is TRBV7-9, the J call TRBJ2-7; D is possibly TRBD1 or TRBD2 (5 bases each). The V end was cut by 3 bases, the J end by 3 bases, with 15 bases between. This CDR3 spans 15 amino acids. CDR1 SEHNR and CDR2 FQNEAQ come from the germline V gene (reference sequence). The CDR3 bases are TGTGCCAGCAGCTTGGGGCGGGTAGACTACTACGAGCAGTACTTC. This codes for CASSLGRVDYYEQYF.

The chain is built from TRBV28 and TRBJ1-6; D remains unclear. Trimming took 3 bases from V and 12 from J, leaving 9 bases between them. The CDR3 has 12 amino acids. CDR1 and CDR2 from the germline V gene are MDHEN and SYDVKM. This chain's CDR3 is CASSLGPGPLHF. The CDR3 coding sequence is TGTGCCAGCAGTTTGGGTCCCGGACCCCTCCACTTT.

This clone was seen a few times. V gene TRBV5-1 combines with J gene TRBJ2-7; the match to TRBD2 covers 12 bases. V was clipped by 4 bases and J by 4 bases; unmatched bases: 9. This CDR3 has 16 amino acids. The germline CDR1 and CDR2 sequences are SGHRS and YFSETQ. This CDR3 reads CASSAILAGGNYEQYF. Written as DNA, the CDR3 is TGCGCCAGCAGCGCAATACTAGCGGGGGGAAATTACGAGCAGTACTTC. The variable domain in full, completed from reference TRBV5-1 and TRBJ2-7, reads KAGVTQTPRYLIKTRGQQVTLSCSPISGHRSVSWYQQTPGQGLQFLFEYFSETQRNKGNFPGRFSGRQFSNSRSEMNVSTLELGDSALYLCASSAILAGGNYEQYFGPGTRLTVT.

The CDR3 protein is CASRETGKGYTF. CDR3 sequence (DNA): TGTGCCAGCAGAGAGACAGGGAAAGGCTACACCTTC. This chain uses TRBV28 with TRBJ1-2, with 7 bases identical to TRBD1. V shed 6 bases, J shed 8 bases, and the junction held 6 bases outside the gene matches. Germline V lookup: CDR1 MDHEN, CDR2 SYDVKM. This CDR3 comprises 12 residues.

V is TRBV5-1 and J is TRBJ2-2, with unresolved D. The CDR3 consists of 15 residues. The V end lost 2 bases, the J end lost 4 bases, and 12 bases lay between the germline ends. Germline assignment: CDR1 SGHRS and CDR2 YFSETQ. The CDR3 nucleotides read TGCGCCAGCAGCTTCCAGACCCCGGGCACCGGGGAGCTGTTTTTT. It specifies CASSFQTPGTGELFF.

The chain uses TRBV5-1 and TRBJ2-3; 14 nucleotides line up with TRBD2. The trim removed 4 bases at V and 1 base at J, leaving 17 bases unmatched. This CDR3 spans 21 amino acids. Germline V gene data show CDR1 as SGHRS and CDR2 as YFSETQ. In DNA, the CDR3 is TGCGCCAGCAGCCGGACAGGTTGGACTAGCGGGGGGCGTGAGGGCACAGATACGCAGTATTTT. Residues: CASSRTGWTSGGREGTDTQYF.

The chain links TRBV18 to TRBJ1-5; no firm D call. In germline, CDR1 is KGHSH, CDR2 LQKENI. CDR3 length: 16 amino acids. The V end lost 3 bases, the J end lost 4 bases, and 16 bases lay between the germline ends. The CDR3 sequence is CASSPPEGRRNQPQHF. In nucleotides, the CDR3 is TGTGCCAGCTCACCGCCTGAGGGCAGGAGGAATCAGCCCCAGCATTTT. Complete variable domain (other parts from reference TRBV18 and TRBJ1-5): NAGVMQNPRHLVRRRGQEARLRCSPMKGHSHVYWYRQLPEEGLKFMVYLQKENIIDESGMPKERFSAEFPKEGPSILRIQQVVRGDSAAYFCASSPPEGRRNQPQHFGDGTRLSIL.

V and J are TRBV2 and TRBJ2-2; 9 nucleotides match TRBD2. V lost 6 bases and J lost 6; bases outside the gene matches: 5. Germline CDR1 is SNHLY and CDR2 is FYNNEI. CDR3 length: 14 amino acids. DNA for the CDR3: TGTGCCAGCAGGTTAGCGGGAGAGTCCGGGGAGCTGTTTTTT. It encodes CASRLAGESGELFF.

This clone was seen just once. The chain is built from TRBV18 and TRBJ1-5; 7 nucleotides line up with TRBD1. The CDR3 contains 15 residues. With V trimmed by 3 bases and J by 5 bases, 7 bases remained unmatched. Looked up from germline, CDR1 is KGHSH and CDR2 is LQKENI. This CDR3 reads CASSPPGGRDQPQHF. In nucleotides, the CDR3 is TGTGCCAGCTCACCTCCAGGGGGTCGGGATCAGCCCCAGCATTTT. Looking up the rest from reference TRBV18 and TRBJ1-5 gives the full variable domain: NAGVMQNPRHLVRRRGQEARLRCSPMKGHSHVYWYRQLPEEGLKFMVYLQKENIIDESGMPKERFSAEFPKEGPSILRIQQVVRGDSAAYFCASSPPGGRDQPQHFGDGTRLSIL.

This sequence joins TRBV10-3 and TRBJ2-7; 12 bases fit TRBD1. Germline V lookup: CDR1 ENHRY, CDR2 SYGVKD. The CDR3 sequence is 16 residues long. V lost 3 bases and J lost 3; bases outside the gene matches: 6. The CDR3 nucleotides read TGTGCCATCAGTGACTCCGGGACAGGGGGCTTCTACGAGCAGTACTTC. It yields the protein CAISDSGTGGFYEQYF.

The gene calls are TRBV2 and TRBJ2-2; D gene unclear. Trimming took 4 bases from V and 1 from J, leaving 7 bases between them. CDR1 SNHLY and CDR2 FYNNEI come from the germline V gene. This CDR3 region has 14 residues. For the CDR3, the DNA is TGTGCCAGCAGTGGAATTAGGAACACCGGGGAGCTGTTTTTT. Translating it yields CASSGIRNTGELFF.

The rearrangement uses TRBV2 and TRBJ1-1; no clear D. The CDR3 is 12 residues long. Trimming left V 6 bases short and J 5 bases short, with 10 bases between. Germline lookup yields CDR1 SNHLY and CDR2 FYNNEI. CDR3 nucleotide sequence: TGTGCCAGCAGCAAGGACGATACTGAAGCTTTCTTT. Translation gives CASSKDDTEAFF.

The chain joins TRBV29-1 to TRBJ1-2; D remains unclear. Trimming pared 4 bases from V and 2 bases from J, leaving 5 bases between. The CDR3 covers 11 residues. Germline V gene lookup returns CDR1 SQVTM and CDR2 ANQGSEA. The CDR3 loop is CSVVENYGYTF. CDR3 coding DNA: TGCAGCGTTGTAGAAAACTATGGCTACACCTTC.